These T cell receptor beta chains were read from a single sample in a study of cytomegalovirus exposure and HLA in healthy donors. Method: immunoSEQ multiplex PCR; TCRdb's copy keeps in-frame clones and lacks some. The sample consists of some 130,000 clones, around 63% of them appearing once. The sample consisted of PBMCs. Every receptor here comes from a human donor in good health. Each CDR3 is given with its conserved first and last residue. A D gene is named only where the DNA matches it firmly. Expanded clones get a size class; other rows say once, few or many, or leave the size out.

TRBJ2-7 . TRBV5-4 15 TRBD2 TGTGCCAGCAGCTTCGTCTCGGGAGGGCCCGGCGAGCAGTACTTC CASSFVSGGPGEQYF
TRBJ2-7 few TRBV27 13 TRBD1 TGTGCCAGCAGTTTAGACAGGGGCTACGAGCAGTACTTC CASSLDRGYEQYF
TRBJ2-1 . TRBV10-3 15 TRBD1 TGTGCCATCAGTGAGTCCGGGACAGAATACAATGAGCAGTTCTTC CAISESGTEYNEQFF
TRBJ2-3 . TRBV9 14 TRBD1 TGTGCCAGCAGAAGACAGGGGGCGGCAGATACGCAGTATTTT CASRRQGAADTQYF
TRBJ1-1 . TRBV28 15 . TGTGCCAGCAGTCCACTGACAGCATACGGCACTGAAGCTTTCTTT CASSPLTAYGTEAFF
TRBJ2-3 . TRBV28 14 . TGTGCCAGCAGTTTAGTCGCTCCGGGGGATACGCAGTATTTT CASSLVAPGDTQYF
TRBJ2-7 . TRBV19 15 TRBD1 TGTGCCAGTAGCGATCCGGGACAGGGGTTCTACGAGCAGTACTTC CASSDPGQGFYEQYF
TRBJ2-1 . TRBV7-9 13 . TGTGCCAGCAGCTTAGCTGGCCGTAATGAGCAGTTCTTC CASSLAGRNEQFF
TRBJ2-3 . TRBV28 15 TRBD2 TGTGCCAGCAACCCCCTAGCGGGAGTCGCAGATACGCAGTATTTT CASNPLAGVADTQYF
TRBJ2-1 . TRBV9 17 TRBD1 TGTGCCAGCAGCGCGACAGGGCTTAATACCCCCGATAATGAGCAGTTCTTC CASSATGLNTPDNEQFF
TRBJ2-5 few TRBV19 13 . TGTGCCAGTAGTATATGGGTAGCGGAGACCCAGTACTTC CASSIWVAETQYF
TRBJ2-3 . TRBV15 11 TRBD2 TGTGCCACCCAAAGAGCGGGAGAGATGTATTTT CATQRAGEMYF
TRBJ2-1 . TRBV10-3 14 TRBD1 TGTGCCATCAGTGACGGGACAGGGGGTGATGAGCAGTTCTTC CAISDGTGGDEQFF
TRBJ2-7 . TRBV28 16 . TGTGCCAGCAGTTGGGAACAGGCAGCGAGCTCCTACGAGCAGTACTTC CASSWEQAASSYEQYF
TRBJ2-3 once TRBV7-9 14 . TGTGCCAGCAGCTTATCAGACAGCCGGAATACGCAGTATTTT CASSLSDSRNTQYF
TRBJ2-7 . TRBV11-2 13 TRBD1 TGTGCCAGCAGCTGGGACAGGGAAGACGAGCAGTACTTC CASSWDREDEQYF
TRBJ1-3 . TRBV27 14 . TGTGCCAGCAGGGGGTCGGGACAAATAAACACCATATATTTT CASRGSGQINTIYF
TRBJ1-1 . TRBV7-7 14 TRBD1 TGTGCTAGCAGCCCTCACAGGGGCAGCACTGAAGCTTTCTTT CASSPHRGSTEAFF
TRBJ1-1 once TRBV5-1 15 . TGCGCCAGCAGCTTGGCCCCGCGTGGGCAGGGAGAAGCTTTCTTT CASSLAPRGQGEAFF
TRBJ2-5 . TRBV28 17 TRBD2 TGTGCCAGCAGTCTAGGACTAGCGGGAGGGTTGGGAGAGACCCAGTACTTC CASSLGLAGGLGETQYF
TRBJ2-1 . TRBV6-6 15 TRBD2 TGTGCCAGCAGTTACGACGGGAGGGTCGGTAATGAGCAGTTCTTC CASSYDGRVGNEQFF
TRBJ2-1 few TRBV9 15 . TGTGCCAGCAGCGTAGGCGCTAGCTCCTACAATGAGCAGTTCTTC CASSVGASSYNEQFF
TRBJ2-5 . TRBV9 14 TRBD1 TGTGCCAGCAGCGTCAGGGGGTACCAAGAGACCCAGTACTTC CASSVRGYQETQYF
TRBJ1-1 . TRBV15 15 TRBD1 TGTGCCACCAGCACCCACTGGACAGGGGTCACTGAAGCTTTCTTT CATSTHWTGVTEAFF
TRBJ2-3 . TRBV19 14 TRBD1 TGTGCCAGCACCCTCGGGCAGGGGGCGAATACGCAGTATTTT CASTLGQGANTQYF
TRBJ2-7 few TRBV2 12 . TGTGCCAGCACCTTAGAGCATTTCGAGCAGTACTTC CASTLEHFEQYF
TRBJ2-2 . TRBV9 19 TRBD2 TGTGCCAGCAGCGTAGGAGGCGGGAGAACCCGCGCGAACACCGGGGAGCTGTTTTTT CASSVGGGRTRANTGELFF